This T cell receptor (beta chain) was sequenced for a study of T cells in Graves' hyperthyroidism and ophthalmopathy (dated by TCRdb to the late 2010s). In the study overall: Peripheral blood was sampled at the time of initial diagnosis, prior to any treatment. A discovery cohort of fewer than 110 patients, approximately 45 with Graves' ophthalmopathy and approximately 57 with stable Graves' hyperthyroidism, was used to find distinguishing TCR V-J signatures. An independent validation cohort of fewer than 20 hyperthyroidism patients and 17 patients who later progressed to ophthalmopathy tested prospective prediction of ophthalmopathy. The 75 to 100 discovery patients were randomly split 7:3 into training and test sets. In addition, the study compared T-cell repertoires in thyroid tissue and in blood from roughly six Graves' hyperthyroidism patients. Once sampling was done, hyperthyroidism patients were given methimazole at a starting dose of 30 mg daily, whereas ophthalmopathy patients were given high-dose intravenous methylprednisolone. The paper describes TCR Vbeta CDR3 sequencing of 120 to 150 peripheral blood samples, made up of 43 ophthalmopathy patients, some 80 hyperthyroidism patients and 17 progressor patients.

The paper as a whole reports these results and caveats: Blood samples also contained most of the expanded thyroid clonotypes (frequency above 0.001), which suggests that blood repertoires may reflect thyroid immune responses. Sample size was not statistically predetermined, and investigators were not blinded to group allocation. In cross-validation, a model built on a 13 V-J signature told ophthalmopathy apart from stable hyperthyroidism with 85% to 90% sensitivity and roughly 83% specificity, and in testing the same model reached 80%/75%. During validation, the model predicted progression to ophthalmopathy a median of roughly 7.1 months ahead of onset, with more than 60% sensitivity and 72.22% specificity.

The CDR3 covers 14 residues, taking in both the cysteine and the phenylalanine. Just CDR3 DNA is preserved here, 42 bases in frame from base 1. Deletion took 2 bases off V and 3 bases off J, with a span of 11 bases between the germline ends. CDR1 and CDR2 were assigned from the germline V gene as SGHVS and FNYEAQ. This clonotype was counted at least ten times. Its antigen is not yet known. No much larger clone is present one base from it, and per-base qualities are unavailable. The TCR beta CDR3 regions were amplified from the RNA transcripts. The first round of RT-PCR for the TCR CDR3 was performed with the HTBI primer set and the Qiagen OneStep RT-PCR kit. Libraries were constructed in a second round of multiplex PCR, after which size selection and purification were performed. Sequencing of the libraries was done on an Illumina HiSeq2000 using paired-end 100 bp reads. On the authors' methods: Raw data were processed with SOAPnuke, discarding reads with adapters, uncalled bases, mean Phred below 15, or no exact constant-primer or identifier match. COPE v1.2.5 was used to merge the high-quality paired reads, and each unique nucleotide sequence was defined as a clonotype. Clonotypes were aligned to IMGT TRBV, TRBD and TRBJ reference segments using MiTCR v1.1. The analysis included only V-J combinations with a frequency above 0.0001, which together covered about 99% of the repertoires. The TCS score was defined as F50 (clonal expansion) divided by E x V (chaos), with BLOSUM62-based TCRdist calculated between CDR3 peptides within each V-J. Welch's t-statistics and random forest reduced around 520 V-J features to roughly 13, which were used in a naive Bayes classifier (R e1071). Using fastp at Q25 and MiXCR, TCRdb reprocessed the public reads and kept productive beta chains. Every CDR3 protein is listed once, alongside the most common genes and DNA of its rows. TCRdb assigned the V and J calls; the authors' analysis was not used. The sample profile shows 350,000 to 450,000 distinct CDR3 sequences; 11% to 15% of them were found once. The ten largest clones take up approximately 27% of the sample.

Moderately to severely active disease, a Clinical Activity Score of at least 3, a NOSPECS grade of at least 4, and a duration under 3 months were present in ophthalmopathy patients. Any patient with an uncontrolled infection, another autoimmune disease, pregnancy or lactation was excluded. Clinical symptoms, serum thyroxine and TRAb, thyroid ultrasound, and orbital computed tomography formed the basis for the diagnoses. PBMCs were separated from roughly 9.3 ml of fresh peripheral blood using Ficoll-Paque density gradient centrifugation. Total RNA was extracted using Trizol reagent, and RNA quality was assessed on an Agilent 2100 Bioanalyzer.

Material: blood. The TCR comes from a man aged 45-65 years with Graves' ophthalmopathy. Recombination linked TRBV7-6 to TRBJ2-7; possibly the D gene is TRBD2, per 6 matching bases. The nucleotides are TGTGCCAGCAGCTTACGGACGGGGGACTACGAGCAGTACTTC. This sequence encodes CASSLRTGDYEQYF.